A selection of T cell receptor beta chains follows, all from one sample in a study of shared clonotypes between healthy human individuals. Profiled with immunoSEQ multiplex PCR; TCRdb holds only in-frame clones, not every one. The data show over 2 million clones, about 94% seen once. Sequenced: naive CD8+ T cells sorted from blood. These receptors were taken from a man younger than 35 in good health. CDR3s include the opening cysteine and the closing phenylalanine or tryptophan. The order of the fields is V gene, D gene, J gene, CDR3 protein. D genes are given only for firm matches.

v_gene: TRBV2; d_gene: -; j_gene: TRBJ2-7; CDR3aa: CASNPAQAYEQYF
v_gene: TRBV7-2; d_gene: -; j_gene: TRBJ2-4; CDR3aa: CASSLARGQFQYF
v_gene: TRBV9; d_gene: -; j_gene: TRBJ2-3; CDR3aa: CASSVGNGIEDTQYF
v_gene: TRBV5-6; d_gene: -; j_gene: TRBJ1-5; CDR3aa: CASSLANSNQPQHF
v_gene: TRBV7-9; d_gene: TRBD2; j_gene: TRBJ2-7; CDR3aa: CASNVMGAGDWWEQYF
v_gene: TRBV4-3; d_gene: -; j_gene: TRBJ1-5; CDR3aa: CASSQDTAGFNQPQHF
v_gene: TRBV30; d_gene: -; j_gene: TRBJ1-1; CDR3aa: CAWSVLGESTEAFF
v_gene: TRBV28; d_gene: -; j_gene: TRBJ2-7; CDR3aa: CASSLDGYSYEQYF
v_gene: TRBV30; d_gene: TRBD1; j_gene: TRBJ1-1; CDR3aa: CAWSRTGTEAFF
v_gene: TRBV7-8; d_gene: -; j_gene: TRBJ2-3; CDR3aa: CASSPEIGTDTQYF
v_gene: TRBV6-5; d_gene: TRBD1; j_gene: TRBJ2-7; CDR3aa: CASSLGQGYEQYF
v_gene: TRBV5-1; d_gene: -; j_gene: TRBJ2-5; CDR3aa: CASSLASAVSGETQYF
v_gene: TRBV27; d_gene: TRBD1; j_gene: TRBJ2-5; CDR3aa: CASSLRTGGLETQYF
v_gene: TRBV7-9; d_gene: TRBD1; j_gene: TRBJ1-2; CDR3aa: CASSLGTGANANYGYTF
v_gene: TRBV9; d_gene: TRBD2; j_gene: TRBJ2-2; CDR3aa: CASSDPGSGADTGELFF
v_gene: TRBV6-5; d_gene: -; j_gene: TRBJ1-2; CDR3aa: CASSYGKEGYTF
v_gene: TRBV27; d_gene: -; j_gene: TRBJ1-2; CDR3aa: CASSFLRDFDYGYTF
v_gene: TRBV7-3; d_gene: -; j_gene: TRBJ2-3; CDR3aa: CASSLSGGGDTQYF
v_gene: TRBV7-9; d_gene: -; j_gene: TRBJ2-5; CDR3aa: CATTEETQYF
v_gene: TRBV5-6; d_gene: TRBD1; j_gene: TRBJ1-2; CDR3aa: CASSHSTRQGADGYTF
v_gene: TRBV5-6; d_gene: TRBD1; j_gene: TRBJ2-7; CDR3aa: CASSFRTGSYEQYF
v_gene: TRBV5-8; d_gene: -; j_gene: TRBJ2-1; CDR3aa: CASSLTLGSYNEQFF
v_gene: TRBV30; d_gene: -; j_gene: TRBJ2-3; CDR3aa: CAWVPLITGGADTQYF
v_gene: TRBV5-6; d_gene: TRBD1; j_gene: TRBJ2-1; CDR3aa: CASSYGTDFNEQFF
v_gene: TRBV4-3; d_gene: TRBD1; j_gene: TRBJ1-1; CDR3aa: CASSQVQGANTEAFF
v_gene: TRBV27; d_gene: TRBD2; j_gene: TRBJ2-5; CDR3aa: CASSLELADQETQYF
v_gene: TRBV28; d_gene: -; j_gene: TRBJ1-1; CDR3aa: CASSLYHSPGNTEAFF
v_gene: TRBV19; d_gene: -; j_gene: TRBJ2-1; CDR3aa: CASSIGGGSYNEQFF
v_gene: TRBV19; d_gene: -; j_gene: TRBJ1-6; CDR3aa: CASSIDLERDPLHF
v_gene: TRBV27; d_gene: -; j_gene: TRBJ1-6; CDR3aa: CASSPLGGFGNSPLHF
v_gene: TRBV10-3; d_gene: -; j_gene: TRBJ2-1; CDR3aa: CAISESAGSIYNEQFF
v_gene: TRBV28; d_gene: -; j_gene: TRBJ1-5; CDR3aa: CASSLESAGVNQPQHF
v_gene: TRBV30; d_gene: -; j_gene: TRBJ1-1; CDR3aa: CAWRDIRSGNTEAFF
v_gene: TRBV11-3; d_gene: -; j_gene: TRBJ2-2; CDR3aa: CASSLGSGELFF
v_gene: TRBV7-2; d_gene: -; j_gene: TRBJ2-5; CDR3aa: CASALVGGGETQYF
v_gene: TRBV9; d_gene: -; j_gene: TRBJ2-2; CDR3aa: CASSVGISSGELFF
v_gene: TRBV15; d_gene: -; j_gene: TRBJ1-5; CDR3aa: CATSSEGINQPQHF
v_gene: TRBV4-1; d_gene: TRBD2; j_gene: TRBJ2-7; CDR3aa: CASSQSLAGAYEQYF
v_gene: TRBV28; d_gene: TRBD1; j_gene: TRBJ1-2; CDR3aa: CASSFPQGAYGYTF
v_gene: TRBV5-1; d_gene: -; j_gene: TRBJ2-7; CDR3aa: CASSLAGQTYEQYF
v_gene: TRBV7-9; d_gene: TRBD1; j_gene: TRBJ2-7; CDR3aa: CASSPFRQGIIEQYF
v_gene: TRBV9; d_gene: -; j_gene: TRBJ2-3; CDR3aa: CASSYSGTDTQYF
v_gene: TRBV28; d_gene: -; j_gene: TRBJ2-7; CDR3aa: CASSPSSYEQYF
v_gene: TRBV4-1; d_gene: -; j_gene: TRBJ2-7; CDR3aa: CASSQEGPAGLISYEQYF
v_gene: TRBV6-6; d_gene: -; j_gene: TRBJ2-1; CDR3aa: CASGTPSNNEQFF
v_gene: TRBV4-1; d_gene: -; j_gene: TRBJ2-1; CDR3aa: CASSQQGFGSSYNEQFF
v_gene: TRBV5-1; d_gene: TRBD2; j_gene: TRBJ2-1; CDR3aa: CASSWGGSYNEQFF
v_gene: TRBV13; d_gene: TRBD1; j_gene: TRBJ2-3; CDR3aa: CASSDRDRGYTDTQYF
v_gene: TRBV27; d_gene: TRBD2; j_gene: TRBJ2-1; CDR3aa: CASSWSGGNNEQFF
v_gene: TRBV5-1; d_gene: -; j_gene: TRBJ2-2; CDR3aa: CASSLYSGELFF
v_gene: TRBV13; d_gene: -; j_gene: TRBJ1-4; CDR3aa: CASSLGSGREKLFF
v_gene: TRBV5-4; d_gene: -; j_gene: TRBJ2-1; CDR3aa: CASRWAVGGVYNEQFF
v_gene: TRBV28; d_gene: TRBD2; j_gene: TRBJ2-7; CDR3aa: CASRPSGPYEQYF
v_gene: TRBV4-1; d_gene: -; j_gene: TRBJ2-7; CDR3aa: CASSQETSSYEQYF
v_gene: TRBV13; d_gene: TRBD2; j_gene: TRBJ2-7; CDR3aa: CASAEGTSGYEQYF
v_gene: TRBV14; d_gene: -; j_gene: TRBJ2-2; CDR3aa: CASSQFQTGELFF
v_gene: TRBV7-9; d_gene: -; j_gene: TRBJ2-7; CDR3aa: CASSLAAGPSYEQYF
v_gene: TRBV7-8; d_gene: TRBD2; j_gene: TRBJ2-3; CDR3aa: CASSAELAGPAGSTQYF
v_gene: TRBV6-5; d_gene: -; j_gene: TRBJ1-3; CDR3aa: CASSYGSEGSGNTIYF